Here is one T cell receptor beta chain with its context. As yet, its antigen is unknown. The CDR3 covers 16 residues. The V gene end was trimmed by 8 bases and the J gene end by 0 bases; junction bases not matched to a gene: 9. CDR1 and CDR2 (germline): ENHRY, SYGVKD. TCRdb re-called the 5' RACE reads through MiXCR, storing one row per CDR3 protein. Here the sample spans 200,000 to 250,000 distinct CDR3 sequences, around 18% being singletons. The data stem from a study of CD8 T cells in ankylosing spondylitis. Overall study results and limits: From matched ankylosing spondylitis synovial fluid, disease-linked clones were reportedly recovered at significantly enriched levels. It appeared that ankylosing spondylitis blood was characterized by a TCR beta motif of 8 or 9 highly homologous variants.

This chain joins TRBV10-3 and TRBJ2-1, with 8 bases matching TRBD2. This TCR derives from a male donor with ankylosing spondylitis. The sample consisted of blood, either unsorted or a sorted T cell fraction (not recorded which). For the CDR3, the DNA is TGTGCCATCTCTGAGGGAGCGGGAGCCTCCTACAATGAGCAGTTCTTC. This codes for CAISEGAGASYNEQFF.